What follows is one T cell receptor (beta chain) and its context. Its antigen is undetermined. These data originate in a study of cytomegalovirus exposure and HLA in healthy donors. About the study: There were 90 million to 140 million unique TCR beta sequences, drawn from around 180 million T cells, in an earlier analysis.

Notes on the study in general: Later analysis showed most CMV-associated TCR beta chains appearing HLA-restricted.

V gave up 3 bases and J gave up 3 bases, with 8 bases separating them. This CDR3 region has 13 residues. Germline V lookup: CDR1 LGHNT, CDR2 FRNRAP. Primers: 60 Vbeta forward and 13 Jbeta reverse. The assay was immunoSEQ multiplex PCR, and TCRdb's table has in-frame clones only and misses some. This sample's table reports 100,000 to 150,000 clones. Sequencing was carried out using PBMCs. The chain is built from TRBV12-5 and TRBJ1-2; no clear D. The sequence came from a man younger than 35 in good health and CMV-seronegative. CDR3 region: CASGFHGDYGYTF. DNA for the CDR3: TGTGCTAGTGGTTTTCACGGAGACTATGGCTACACCTTC.